The 29 T cell receptor beta chains reported below all come from one sample, sequenced in a study of blood T cell repertoires in COVID-19. Generated by immunoSEQ multiplex PCR, the TCRdb table keeps only in-frame clones and is missing some. The table lists some 120,000 clones, almost 85% of them singletons. The sample was peripheral blood. The receptors stem from a man aged 70-80 years with active or convalescent COVID-19.

The chain is built from TRBV7-8 and TRBJ1-5, with a possible D match to TRBD1 (6 bases). The V end lost 2 bases, the J end lost 3 bases, and 11 bases lay between the germline ends. The CDR3 has 15 amino acids. Germline-derived CDR1 and CDR2 are SGHVS and FQNEAQ. The CDR3 here is CASSLLQGDNQPQHF. The CDR3 DNA follows: TGTGCCAGCAGCTTACTACAGGGAGACAATCAGCCCCAGCATTTT.

The chain links TRBV3-1 (or the pseudogene TRBV3-2) to TRBJ2-7; possibly TRBD2 for D (6 bases). V lost 0 bases and J lost 2, with 17 bases in between. The germline V gene encodes CDR1 LGHDT and CDR2 YNNKEL (reference sequence). The CDR3 consists of 17 residues. CDR3 DNA: TGTGCCAGCAGCCAAGATGGGTATGCGGGGCTTACCTACGAGCAGTACTTC. Translating it yields CASSQDGYAGLTYEQYF.

The rearrangement joins TRBV4-3 to TRBJ2-7, with 11 bases aligning to TRBD2. The CDR3 extends over 16 amino acids. Germline CDR1 LGHNA, CDR2 YSLEER. The V gene end was trimmed by 0 bases and the J gene end by 2 bases; junction bases not matched to a gene: 3. The CDR3 reads CASSQDSGGATYEQYF. CDR3 in DNA: TGCGCCAGCAGCCAAGATAGCGGGGGGGCAACCTACGAGCAGTACTTC.

This clone was observed a handful of times. V usage is TRBV10-2 and J usage is TRBJ2-5, with a weak D call TRBD2 (6 bases). Germline CDR1 WSHSY, CDR2 SAAADI. Trimming took 6 bases from V and 4 from J, leaving 6 bases between them. This CDR3 is built from 11 residues. The CDR3: CASSGRETQYF. The CDR3 coding sequence is TGCGCCAGCAGCGGGAGAGAGACCCAGTACTTC.

This chain connects TRBV7-6 to TRBJ1-5; unclear D gene. V was clipped by 6 bases and J by 3 bases, with 9 bases between them. Germline CDR1 is SGHVS and CDR2 is FNYEAQ. CDR3 length: 13 residues. As DNA, the CDR3 is TGTGCCAGCAGTCCCGGGAACAATCAGCCCCAGCATTTT. Its protein is CASSPGNNQPQHF. Filled out from reference TRBV7-6 and TRBJ1-5, the complete variable domain reads GAGVSQSPRYKVTKRGQDVALRCDPISGHVSLYWYRQALGQGPEFLTYFNYEAQQDKSGLPNDRFSAERPEGSISTLTIQRTEQRDSAMYRCASSPGNNQPQHFGDGTRLSIL.

The rearrangement links TRBV18 to TRBJ2-3; 12 nucleotides align to TRBD2. CDR1 and CDR2 from the germline V gene are KGHSH and LQKENI. V trimming: 2 bases; J trimming: 2 bases; junction bases outside the gene matches: 5. There are 17 residues in the CDR3. CDR3 loop: CASSPRRLAGVTDTQYF. Written as DNA, the CDR3 is TGTGCCAGCTCACCAAGGAGACTAGCGGGAGTCACAGATACGCAGTATTTT.

V and J are TRBV7-2 and TRBJ2-5; 16 bases fit TRBD2. This CDR3 has 17 residues. CDR1 and CDR2 (germline): SGHTA, FQGNSA. The V segment lost 5 bases and the J segment 5 bases; nucleotides outside the gene matches: 8. The CDR3 spells CASSTGLAGGTVETQYF. Here the CDR3 DNA reads TGTGCCAGCAGCACGGGACTAGCGGGGGGGACAGTGGAGACCCAGTACTTC. The whole variable domain, remainder taken from reference TRBV7-2 and TRBJ2-5, is GAGVSQSPSNKVTEKGKDVELRCDPISGHTALYWYRQSLGQGLEFLIYFQGNSAPDKSGLPSDRFSAERTGGSVSTLTIQRTQQEDSAVYLCASSTGLAGGTVETQYFGPGTRLLVL.

This clone was counted once. The chain uses TRBV11-2 and TRBJ2-7; 9 bases fit TRBD1. The germline V gene has CDR1 SGHAT and CDR2 FQNNGV. There are 15 residues in the CDR3. V was clipped by 6 bases and J by 3 bases; unmatched bases: 9. CDR3: CASRPPGQGRYEQYF. CDR3 in DNA: TGTGCCAGCAGGCCTCCGGGACAGGGACGCTACGAGCAGTACTTC. The full variable domain, with the rest looked up from reference TRBV11-2 and TRBJ2-7, is EAGVAQSPRYKIIEKRQSVAFWCNPISGHATLYWYQQILGQGPKLLIQFQNNGVVDDSQLPKDRFSAERLKGVDSTLKIQPAKLEDSAVYLCASRPPGQGRYEQYFGPGTRLTVT.

The count of this clone is one. The genes are TRBV7-8 and TRBJ1-4, with a weak D call TRBD1 (6 bases). The V and J ends lost 6 bases and 4 bases respectively, with 15 bases between them. Germline lookup yields CDR1 SGHVS and CDR2 FQNEAQ. This CDR3 has 15 residues. Here the CDR3 reads CASRQTTGFNEKLFF. The CDR3 coding sequence is TGTGCCAGCAGACAGACTACAGGGTTTAATGAAAAACTGTTTTTT.

The rearrangement uses TRBV6-5 and TRBJ2-5, with 7 bases fitting TRBD1. The CDR3 runs 15 residues. The junction had 12 bases not matched to a gene; V was cut back by 7 bases and J by 4 bases. The V gene's germline CDR1 is MNHEY and CDR2 SVGAGI. CDR3 coding DNA: TGTGCCAGCACCGACCTTAAGGGGGCGCCAGAGACCCAGTACTTC. Translation gives CASTDLKGAPETQYF.

This clone was observed a handful of times. The chain is built from TRBV7-3 and TRBJ1-6; D gene uncertain. From germline, CDR1 is SGHTA and CDR2 FQGTGA. Between the trimmed V and J ends, which lost 5 bases and 4 bases, there was a span of 15 bases. The CDR3 is 16 residues long. This CDR3 reads CASSQDPRGYNSPLHF. The DNA for the CDR3 is TGTGCCAGCAGCCAGGACCCTCGAGGGTATAATTCACCCCTCCACTTT. Supplemented by reference TRBV7-3 and TRBJ1-6, the full variable domain reads GAGVSQTPSNKVTEKGKYVELRCDPISGHTALYWYRQSLGQGPEFLIYFQGTGAADDSGLPNDRFFAVRPEGSVSTLKIQRTERGDSAVYLCASSQDPRGYNSPLHFGNGTRLTVT.

A word on this clone: Other DNA sequences in the sample encode the same CDR3. The J gene is TRBJ1-1, the V gene TRBV11-2, with 9 bases that match TRBD1. V shed 3 bases, J shed 4 bases, and the junction held 3 bases outside the gene matches. The CDR3 has 14 amino acids. Germline CDR1 is SGHAT and CDR2 is FQNNGV. The CDR3 DNA reads as TGTGCCAGCAGCTTGGGACAGGGCAGCACTGAAGCTTTCTTT. Protein product: CASSLGQGSTEAFF.

The gene calls are TRBV9 and TRBJ1-1; TRBD1 might be the D (6 bases). This CDR3 has 15 amino acids. The V gene's germline CDR1 is SGDLS and CDR2 YYNGEE. Trimming pared 0 bases from V and 5 bases from J, leaving 14 bases between. The CDR3 spells CASSVVVGAGTEAFF. The DNA for the CDR3 is TGTGCCAGCAGCGTAGTAGTGGGGGCCGGGACTGAAGCTTTCTTT. Full variable domain (rest looked up from reference TRBV9 and TRBJ1-1): DSGVTQTPKHLITATGQRVTLRCSPRSGDLSVYWYQQSLDQGLQFLIQYYNGEERAKGNILERFSAQQFPDLHSELNLSSLELGDSALYFCASSVVVGAGTEAFFGQGTRLTVV.

The chain couples TRBV5-1 to TRBJ1-1, with TRBD1 identical over 7 bases. Germline CDR1 reads SGHRS; CDR2 reads YFSETQ. Germline trimming cut 2 bases from V and 1 base from J; bases unmatched to any gene: 2. This CDR3 spans 14 amino acids. DNA of the CDR3: TGCGCCAGCAGCTTAGACAGGGCGAACACTGAAGCTTTCTTT. It codes for CASSLDRANTEAFF.

This rearrangement joins TRBV15 to TRBJ2-2; 9 nucleotides align to TRBD1. After removal of 5 bases from V and 3 bases from J, the junction contained 1 base not matched to a gene. From germline, CDR1 is LNHNV and CDR2 YYDKDF (reference sequence). This CDR3 comprises 14 residues. CDR3 amino acids: CATSGDRDTGELFF. The CDR3 DNA sequence: TGTGCCACCAGCGGGGACAGGGACACCGGGGAGCTGTTTTTT. The full variable domain, rest sourced from reference TRBV15 and TRBJ2-2, is DAMVIQNPRYQVTQFGKPVTLSCSQTLNHNVMYWYQQKSSQAPKLLFHYYDKDFNNEADTPDNFQSRRPNTSFCFLDIRSPGLGDTAMYLCATSGDRDTGELFFGEGSRLTVL.

This clone appeared once. The chain carries TRBV3-1 (or the pseudogene TRBV3-2) and TRBJ1-3; D remains unclear. Germline lookup yields CDR1 LGHDT and CDR2 YNNKEL (reference sequence). The CDR3 sequence is 19 residues long. V dropped 8 bases and J dropped 3 bases, with 29 bases sitting between them. The CDR3 coding sequence is TGTGCCAGCCGGCCCCACGCTCTGGAGGAAATGGTGCGTGGAAACACCATATATTTT. Amino acids: CASRPHALEEMVRGNTIYF.

This chain joins TRBV27 and TRBJ2-3; TRBD1 matches at 7 bases. Germline V gene data show CDR1 as MNHEY and CDR2 as SMNVEV (reference sequence). With V trimmed by 5 bases and J by 0 bases, 5 bases remained unmatched. The CDR3 is 15 amino acids. CDR3 sequence: CASSRQGASTDTQYF. CDR3 bases: TGTGCCAGCAGTCGACAGGGAGCGAGCACAGATACGCAGTATTTT.

The rearrangement joins TRBV10-3 to TRBJ1-1; weak D call: TRBD1 (5 bases). The CDR3 has 12 amino acids. Trimming stripped 5 bases from V and 5 bases from J, with 9 bases between. CDR1 and CDR2 from the germline V gene are ENHRY and SYGVKD. CDR3 amino acids: CAISSGGTEAFF. The CDR3 nucleotides are TGTGCCATCAGTTCGGGGGGGACTGAAGCTTTCTTT.

This chain joins TRBV6-1 and TRBJ2-1, with TRBD2 matching 8 bases. Per germline, CDR1 MNHNS and CDR2 SASEGT. Trimming at V came to 6 bases and at J to 2 bases, leaving 6 bases not matched to a gene. The CDR3 has 15 residues. The CDR3 loop is CASSQREPPYNEQFF. In nucleotides, the CDR3 is TGTGCCAGCAGCCAGCGGGAGCCCCCCTACAATGAGCAGTTCTTC.

CDR3 protein: CATSSTDTQYF. The CDR3 DNA is TGTGCGACATCTAGCACAGATACGCAGTATTTT. This chain connects TRBV7-9 to TRBJ2-3; D gene unclear. The CDR3 loop spans 11 amino acids. Per germline, CDR1 SEHNR and CDR2 FQNEAQ (reference sequence). The full variable domain, in which reference TRBV7-9 and TRBJ2-3 provide the parts outside the CDR3, is DTGVSQNPRHKITKRGQNVTFRCDPISEHNRLYWYRQTLGQGPEFLTYFQNEAQLEKSRLLSDRFSAERPKGSFSTLEIQRTEQGDSAMYLCATSSTDTQYFGPGTRLTVL.

The rearrangement joins TRBV21-1 to TRBJ2-7; TRBD1, the table's D call, lacks a check against the DNA. TRBV21-1 is given as a pseudogene. This CDR3 has 10 amino acids. The DNA of the CDR3 is TGTGCCAGGGACAGCTACGAGCAGTACTTC. Protein sequence: CARDSYEQYF.

This chain links TRBV9 with TRBJ1-2; D gene uncertain. The CDR3 consists of 14 residues. Germline CDR1 SGDLS, CDR2 YYNGEE. The germline V and J ends were trimmed by 1 base and 4 bases, with 11 bases remaining between them. The CDR3 DNA reads TGTGCCAGCAGCGTAAGTCCCGCGTCCTATGGCTACACCTTC. As protein: CASSVSPASYGYTF. Full variable domain (remainder filled in from reference TRBV9 and TRBJ1-2): DSGVTQTPKHLITATGQRVTLRCSPRSGDLSVYWYQQSLDQGLQFLIQYYNGEERAKGNILERFSAQQFPDLHSELNLSSLELGDSALYFCASSVSPASYGYTFGSGTRLTVV.

The chain carries TRBV18 and TRBJ2-1; D is perhaps TRBD1 (6 bases). The germline V gene has CDR1 KGHSH and CDR2 LQKENI. The CDR3 has 14 residues. V lost 4 bases, J lost 10 bases, and 17 bases lay in between. The CDR3 DNA sequence: TGTGCCAGCTCACTCCCGGACAGAAGATGGGAGCAGTTCTTC. This encodes CASSLPDRRWEQFF.

This chain joins TRBV29-1 and TRBJ2-1; 8 bases match TRBD2. Looked up from germline, CDR1 is SQVTM and CDR2 is ANQGSEA. V was pared by 7 bases and J by 5 bases, with 13 bases of the junction left unmatched. The CDR3 is 15 amino acids. The CDR3 nucleotides read TGCAGCGGTAGCGTACCCGGACTAGCAGACAATGAGCAGTTCTTC. It encodes CSGSVPGLADNEQFF.

The rearrangement joins TRBV5-6 to TRBJ1-1; TRBD1 is a possible D gene (5 bases). Germline CDR1 reads SGHDT; CDR2 reads YYEEEE. This CDR3 region has 15 residues. V lost 2 bases and J 1 base, leaving 12 bases between the germline ends. CDR3 region: CASSFPTGSNTEAFF. DNA for the CDR3: TGTGCCAGCAGCTTTCCCACAGGATCGAACACTGAAGCTTTCTTT.

The chain has TRBV11-2 and TRBJ2-3; a possible D gene is TRBD2 (5 bases). The germline CDR1 and CDR2 sequences are SGHAT and FQNNGV. V lost 5 bases and J 2 bases, leaving 14 bases between the germline ends. This CDR3 contains 15 residues. The CDR3 reads CASSDSASNTDTQYF. The CDR3, as DNA: TGTGCCAGCAGCGACTCGGCTAGCAACACAGATACGCAGTATTTT.

This clone was seen a few times. V and J are TRBV7-9 and TRBJ2-3; 8 nucleotides match TRBD2. The CDR3 spans 14 residues. V lost 6 bases, J lost 6 bases, and 8 bases stayed unmatched. Germline assignment: CDR1 SEHNR and CDR2 FQNEAQ (reference sequence). In DNA form, the CDR3 reads TGTGCCAGCAGACCAGACAGCGGGGGTGATACGCAGTATTTT. Protein product: CASRPDSGGDTQYF.

This clone appeared a single time. V gene TRBV18 combines with J gene TRBJ2-3, with 11 bases fitting TRBD1. Germline V lookup: CDR1 KGHSH, CDR2 LQKENI. Germline trimming cut 0 bases from V and 5 bases from J; bases unmatched to any gene: 4. The CDR3 is made up of 16 amino acids. DNA of the CDR3: TGTGCCAGCTCACCACCGCGGGGGACAGGGGGAGATACGCAGTATTTT. Protein sequence: CASSPPRGTGGDTQYF. Looking up the rest from reference TRBV18 and TRBJ2-3 gives the full variable domain: NAGVMQNPRHLVRRRGQEARLRCSPMKGHSHVYWYRQLPEEGLKFMVYLQKENIIDESGMPKERFSAEFPKEGPSILRIQQVVRGDSAAYFCASSPPRGTGGDTQYFGPGTRLTVL.

This chain links TRBV3-1 (or the pseudogene TRBV3-2) with TRBJ1-6; D gene uncertain. CDR3 length: 18 amino acids. CDR1 LGHDT and CDR2 YNNKEL come from the germline V gene (reference sequence). V lost 4 bases and J 0 bases, leaving 16 bases between the germline ends. The CDR3 DNA reads TGTGCCAGCAGCCTCGGGTCCCAGCATAGCTCCTATAATTCACCCCTCCACTTT. Protein sequence: CASSLGSQHSSYNSPLHF.